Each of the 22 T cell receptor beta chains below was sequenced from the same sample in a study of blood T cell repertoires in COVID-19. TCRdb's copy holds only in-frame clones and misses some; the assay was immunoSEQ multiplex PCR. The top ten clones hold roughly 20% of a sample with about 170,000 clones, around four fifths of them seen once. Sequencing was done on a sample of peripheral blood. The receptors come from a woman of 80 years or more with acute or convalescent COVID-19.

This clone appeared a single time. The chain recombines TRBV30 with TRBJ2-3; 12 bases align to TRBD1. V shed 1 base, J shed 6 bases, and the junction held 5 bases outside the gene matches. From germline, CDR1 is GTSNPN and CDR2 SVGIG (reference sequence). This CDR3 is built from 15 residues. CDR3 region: CAWSEGTGGPDTQYF. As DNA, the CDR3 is TGTGCCTGGAGTGAGGGGACAGGGGGCCCGGATACGCAGTATTTT.

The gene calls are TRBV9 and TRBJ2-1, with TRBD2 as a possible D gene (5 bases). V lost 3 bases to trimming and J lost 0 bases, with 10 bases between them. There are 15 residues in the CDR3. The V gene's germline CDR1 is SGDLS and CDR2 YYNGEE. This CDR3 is CASSEGLTSYNEQFF. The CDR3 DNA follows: TGTGCCAGCAGCGAAGGACTTACCTCCTACAATGAGCAGTTCTTC.

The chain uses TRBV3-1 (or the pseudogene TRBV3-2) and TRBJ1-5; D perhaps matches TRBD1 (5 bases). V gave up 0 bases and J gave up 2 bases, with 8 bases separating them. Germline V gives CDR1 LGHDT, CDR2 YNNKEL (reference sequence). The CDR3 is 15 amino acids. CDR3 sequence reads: CASSQDSGRNQPQHF. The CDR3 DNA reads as TGTGCCAGCAGCCAAGATTCAGGGCGCAATCAGCCCCAGCATTTT.

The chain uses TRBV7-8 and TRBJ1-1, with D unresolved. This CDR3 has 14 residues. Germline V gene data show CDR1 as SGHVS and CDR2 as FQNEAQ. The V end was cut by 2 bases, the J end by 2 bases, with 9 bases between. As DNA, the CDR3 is TGTGCCAGCAGCTTAAGCCAGGCCAACACTGAAGCTTTCTTT. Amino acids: CASSLSQANTEAFF.

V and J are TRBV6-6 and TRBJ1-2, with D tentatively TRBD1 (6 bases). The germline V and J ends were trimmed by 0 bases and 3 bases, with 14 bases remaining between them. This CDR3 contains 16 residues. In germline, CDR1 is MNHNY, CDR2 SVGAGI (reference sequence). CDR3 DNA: TGTGCCAGCAGTTACTCCCCCACAGGGTGGGACTATGGCTACACCTTC. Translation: CASSYSPTGWDYGYTF.

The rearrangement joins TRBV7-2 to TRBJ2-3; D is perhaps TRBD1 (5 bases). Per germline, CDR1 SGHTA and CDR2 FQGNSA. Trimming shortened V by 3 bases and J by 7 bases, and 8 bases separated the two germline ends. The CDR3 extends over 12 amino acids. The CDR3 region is CASSFKGNTQYF. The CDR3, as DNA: TGTGCCAGCAGCTTCAAGGGGAATACGCAGTATTTT.

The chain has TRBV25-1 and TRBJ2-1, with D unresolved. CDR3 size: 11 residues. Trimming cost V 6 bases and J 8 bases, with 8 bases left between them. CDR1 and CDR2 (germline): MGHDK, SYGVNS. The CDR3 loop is CASSLSYEQFF. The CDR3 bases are TGTGCCAGCAGCCTCAGTTATGAGCAGTTCTTC.

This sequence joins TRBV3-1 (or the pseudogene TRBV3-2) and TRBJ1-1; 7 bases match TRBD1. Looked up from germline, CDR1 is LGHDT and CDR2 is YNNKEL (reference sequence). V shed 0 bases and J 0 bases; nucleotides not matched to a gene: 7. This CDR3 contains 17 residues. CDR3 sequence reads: CASSQEAGTEMNTEAFF. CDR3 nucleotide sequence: TGTGCCAGCAGCCAAGAGGCCGGGACAGAAATGAACACTGAAGCTTTCTTT.

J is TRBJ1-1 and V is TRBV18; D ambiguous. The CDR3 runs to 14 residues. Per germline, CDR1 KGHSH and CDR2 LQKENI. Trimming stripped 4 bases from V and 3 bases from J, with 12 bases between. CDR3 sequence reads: CASSQTQRDTEAFF. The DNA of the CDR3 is TGTGCCAGCTCACAAACCCAGAGGGACACTGAAGCTTTCTTT.

Here the CDR3 reads CASSGTSGIYNEQFF. Written as DNA, the CDR3 is TGCGCCAGCAGCGGGACTAGCGGGATCTACAATGAGCAGTTCTTC. The chain employs TRBV5-1 and TRBJ2-1; 13 positions match TRBD2. V shed 4 bases, J shed 3 bases, and the junction held 1 base outside the gene matches. Per germline, CDR1 SGHRS and CDR2 YFSETQ. This CDR3 has 15 residues.

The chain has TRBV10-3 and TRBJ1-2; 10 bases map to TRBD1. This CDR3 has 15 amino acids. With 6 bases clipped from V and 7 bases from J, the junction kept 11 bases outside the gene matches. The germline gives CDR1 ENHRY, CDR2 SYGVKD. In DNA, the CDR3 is TGTGCCATCAGCGTCGACGGACAGGGGGTTGTTGGCTACACCTTC. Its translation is CAISVDGQGVVGYTF.

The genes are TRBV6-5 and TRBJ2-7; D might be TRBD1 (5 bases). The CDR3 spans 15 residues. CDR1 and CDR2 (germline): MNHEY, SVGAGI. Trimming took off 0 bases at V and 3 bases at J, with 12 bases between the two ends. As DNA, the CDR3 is TGTGCCAGCAGTTACTCGCTGGACACCTACTACGAGCAGTACTTC. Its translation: CASSYSLDTYYEQYF.

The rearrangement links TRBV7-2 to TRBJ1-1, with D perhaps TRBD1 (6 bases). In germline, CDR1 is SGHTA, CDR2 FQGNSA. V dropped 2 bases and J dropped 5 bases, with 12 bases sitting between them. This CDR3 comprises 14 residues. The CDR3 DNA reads TGTGCCAGCAGCTTAATGACAGGAGGTACTGAAGCTTTCTTT. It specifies CASSLMTGGTEAFF. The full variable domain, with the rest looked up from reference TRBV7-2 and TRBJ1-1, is GAGVSQSPSNKVTEKGKDVELRCDPISGHTALYWYRQSLGQGLEFLIYFQGNSAPDKSGLPSDRFSAERTGGSVSTLTIQRTQQEDSAVYLCASSLMTGGTEAFFGQGTRLTVV.

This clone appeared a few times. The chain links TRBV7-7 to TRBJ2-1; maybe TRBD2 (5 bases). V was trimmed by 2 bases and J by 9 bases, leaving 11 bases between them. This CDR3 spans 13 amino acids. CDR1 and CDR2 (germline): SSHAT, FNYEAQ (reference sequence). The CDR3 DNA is TGTGCCAGCAGCTTAACGGTAGGGAGTGAGCAGTTCTTC. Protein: CASSLTVGSEQFF.

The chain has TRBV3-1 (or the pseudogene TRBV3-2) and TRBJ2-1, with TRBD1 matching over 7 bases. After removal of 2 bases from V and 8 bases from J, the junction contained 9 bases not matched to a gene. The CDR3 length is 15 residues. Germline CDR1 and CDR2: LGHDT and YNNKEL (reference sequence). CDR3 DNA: TGTGCCAGCAGCCAATTAGGGGGCCCGCCCCATGAGCAGTTCTTC. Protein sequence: CASSQLGGPPHEQFF.

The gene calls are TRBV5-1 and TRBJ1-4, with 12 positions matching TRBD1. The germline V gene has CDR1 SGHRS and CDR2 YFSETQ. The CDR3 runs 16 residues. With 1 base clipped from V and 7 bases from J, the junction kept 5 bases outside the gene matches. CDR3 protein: CASSLMGTGGGEKLFF. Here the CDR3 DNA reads TGCGCCAGCAGCTTGATGGGGACAGGGGGCGGTGAAAAACTGTTTTTT.

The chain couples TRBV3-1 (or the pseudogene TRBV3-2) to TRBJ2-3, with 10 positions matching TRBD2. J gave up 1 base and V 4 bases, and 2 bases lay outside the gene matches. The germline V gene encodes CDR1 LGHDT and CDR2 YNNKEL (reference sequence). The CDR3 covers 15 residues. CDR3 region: CASSLTSGRTDTQYF. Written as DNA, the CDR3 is TGTGCCAGCAGCCTGACTAGCGGGCGCACAGATACGCAGTATTTT.

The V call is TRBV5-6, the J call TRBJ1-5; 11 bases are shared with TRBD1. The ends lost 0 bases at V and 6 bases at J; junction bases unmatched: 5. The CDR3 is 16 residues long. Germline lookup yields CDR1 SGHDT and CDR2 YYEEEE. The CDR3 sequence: CASSLGGQGALQPQHF. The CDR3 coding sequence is TGTGCCAGCAGCTTGGGTGGACAGGGGGCTCTTCAGCCCCAGCATTTT.

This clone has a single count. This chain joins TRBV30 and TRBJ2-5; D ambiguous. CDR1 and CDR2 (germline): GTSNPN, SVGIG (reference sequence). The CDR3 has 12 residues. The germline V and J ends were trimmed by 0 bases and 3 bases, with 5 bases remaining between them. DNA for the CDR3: TGTGCCTGGAGTGTACGGGAAGAGACCCAGTACTTC. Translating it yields CAWSVREETQYF.

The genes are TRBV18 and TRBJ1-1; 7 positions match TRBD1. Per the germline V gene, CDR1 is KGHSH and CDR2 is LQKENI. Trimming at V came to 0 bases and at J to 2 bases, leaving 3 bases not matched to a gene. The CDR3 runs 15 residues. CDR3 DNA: TGTGCCAGCTCACCACCCGAGGGGGCCAACACTGAAGCTTTCTTT. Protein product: CASSPPEGANTEAFF. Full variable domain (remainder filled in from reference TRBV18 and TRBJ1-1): NAGVMQNPRHLVRRRGQEARLRCSPMKGHSHVYWYRQLPEEGLKFMVYLQKENIIDESGMPKERFSAEFPKEGPSILRIQQVVRGDSAAYFCASSPPEGANTEAFFGQGTRLTVV.

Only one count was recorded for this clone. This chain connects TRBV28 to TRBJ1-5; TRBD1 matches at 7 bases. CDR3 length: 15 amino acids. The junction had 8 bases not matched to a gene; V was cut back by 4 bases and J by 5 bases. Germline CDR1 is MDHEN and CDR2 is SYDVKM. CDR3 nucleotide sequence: TGTGCCAGCAGTTCCCTCGGACAGGCCTATCAGCCCCAGCATTTT. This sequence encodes CASSSLGQAYQPQHF.

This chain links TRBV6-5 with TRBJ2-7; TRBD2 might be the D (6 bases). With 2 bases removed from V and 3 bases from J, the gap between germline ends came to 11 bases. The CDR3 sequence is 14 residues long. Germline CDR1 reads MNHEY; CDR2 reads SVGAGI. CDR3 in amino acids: CASSYRDFSYEQYF. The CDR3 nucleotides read TGTGCCAGCAGTTACAGGGACTTCAGCTACGAGCAGTACTTC.